Included here is one T cell receptor beta chain sequence, with context. Clones were sequenced by immunoSEQ multiplex PCR, and TCRdb holds only the in-frame ones, with some missing. Of about 83,000 clones in the sample, roughly nine tenths were seen once. These data come from a study of technical replicates of blood from several donors. Germline V gene lookup returns CDR1 SGHTA and CDR2 FQGNSA. The CDR3 is made up of 13 amino acids. V dropped 5 bases and J dropped 2; count of bases not matched to a gene: 2. The source is a human donor in good health. The V call is TRBV7-2, the J call TRBJ2-5; 7 nucleotides match TRBD1. Sample: T cells isolated from PBMCs. The CDR3 reads CASSEDRQETQYF. DNA of the CDR3: TGTGCCAGCAGCGAGGACAGGCAAGAGACCCAGTACTTC.